Presented here are 3 T cell receptor beta chains from one specimen sequenced in a study of cytomegalovirus exposure and HLA in healthy donors. The PCR used 60 Vbeta and 13 Jbeta primers. Assay used: immunoSEQ multiplex PCR; TCRdb lists only in-frame clones, some missing. The table lists 130,000 to 150,000 clones, 65% to 75% of them singletons. The sequenced sample was PBMCs. The receptors originated from a man in his 60s in good health and CMV-seronegative.

This chain links TRBV5-4 with TRBJ2-6, with 7 positions matching TRBD1. Germline CDR1 reads SGHNT; CDR2 reads YYREEE (reference sequence). CDR3 length: 17 amino acids. Losses at the gene ends were 4 bases for V and 4 bases for J; bases not matched to a gene: 11. CDR3 protein: CASSPTGAFSGANVLTF. CDR3 in DNA: TGTGCCAGCAGCCCTACAGGGGCCTTTTCGGGGGCCAACGTCCTGACTTTC. The whole variable domain, filled in from reference TRBV5-4 and TRBJ2-6, reads ETGVTQSPTHLIKTRGQQVTLRCSSQSGHNTVSWYQQALGQGPQFIFQYYREEENGRGNFPPRFSGLQFPNYSSELNVNALELDDSALYLCASSPTGAFSGANVLTFGAGSRLTVL.

This chain uses TRBV10-3 with TRBJ2-5; 10 bases map to TRBD2. CDR1 is ENHRY and CDR2 is SYGVKD in the germline V gene. This CDR3 region has 17 residues. The junction had 9 bases not matched to a gene; V was cut back by 1 base and J by 4 bases. The CDR3 protein is CAISEYRASGSGETQYF. DNA for the CDR3: TGTGCCATCAGTGAGTACAGGGCTAGCGGGAGTGGAGAGACCCAGTACTTC.

This clone was counted a few times. The J gene is TRBJ1-1, the V gene TRBV11-2, with 7 bases aligning to TRBD1. Germline V lookup: CDR1 SGHAT, CDR2 FQNNGV. Trimming took 0 bases from V and 5 from J; bases not matched to a gene: 3. The CDR3 loop spans 14 amino acids. CDR3 loop: CASSLEGTVTEAFF. The CDR3 DNA sequence: TGTGCCAGCAGCTTAGAAGGGACAGTTACTGAAGCTTTCTTT. Full variable domain (missing parts from reference TRBV11-2 and TRBJ1-1): EAGVAQSPRYKIIEKRQSVAFWCNPISGHATLYWYQQILGQGPKLLIQFQNNGVVDDSQLPKDRFSAERLKGVDSTLKIQPAKLEDSAVYLCASSLEGTVTEAFFGQGTRLTVV.